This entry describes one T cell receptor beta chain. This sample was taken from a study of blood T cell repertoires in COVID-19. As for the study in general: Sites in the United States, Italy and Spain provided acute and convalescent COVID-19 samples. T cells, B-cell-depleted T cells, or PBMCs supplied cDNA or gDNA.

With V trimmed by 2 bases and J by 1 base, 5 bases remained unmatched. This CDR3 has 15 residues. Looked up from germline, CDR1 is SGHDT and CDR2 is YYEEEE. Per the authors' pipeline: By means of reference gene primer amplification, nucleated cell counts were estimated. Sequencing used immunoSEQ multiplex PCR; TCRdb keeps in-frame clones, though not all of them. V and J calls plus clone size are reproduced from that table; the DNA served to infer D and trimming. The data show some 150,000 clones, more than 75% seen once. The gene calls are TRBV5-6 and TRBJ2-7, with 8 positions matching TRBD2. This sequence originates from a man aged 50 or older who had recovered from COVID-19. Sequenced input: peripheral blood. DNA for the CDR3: TGTGCCAGCAGCTTTGCCGGGACTAGGTCCTACGAGCAGTACTTC. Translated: CASSFAGTRSYEQYF.